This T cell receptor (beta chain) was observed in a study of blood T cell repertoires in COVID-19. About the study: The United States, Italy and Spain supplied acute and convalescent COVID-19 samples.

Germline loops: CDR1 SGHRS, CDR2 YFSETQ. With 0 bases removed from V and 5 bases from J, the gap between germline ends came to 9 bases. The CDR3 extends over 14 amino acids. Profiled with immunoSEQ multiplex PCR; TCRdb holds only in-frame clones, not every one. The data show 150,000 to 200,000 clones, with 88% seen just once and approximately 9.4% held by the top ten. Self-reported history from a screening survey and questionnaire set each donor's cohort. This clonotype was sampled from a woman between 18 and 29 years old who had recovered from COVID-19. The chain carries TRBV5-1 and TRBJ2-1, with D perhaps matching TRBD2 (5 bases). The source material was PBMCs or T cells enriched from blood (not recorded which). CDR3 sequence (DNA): TGCGCCAGCAGCTTGGGGGCAGCGGACAATGAGCAGTTCTTC. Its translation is CASSLGAADNEQFF.